The clone carrying this T cell receptor (beta chain) appeared a few times. The data originate from a study of T cells of healthy individuals. A single record per CDR3 protein comes from TCRdb applying MiXCR to the 5' RACE reads. Of 95,000 to 100,000 distinct CDR3 sequences listed, 17% are singletons. CDR3 length equals 11 residues. With 9 bases removed from V and 7 bases from J, the gap between germline ends came to 12 bases. The germline V gene encodes CDR1 MNHEY and CDR2 SMNVEV (reference sequence). The genes are TRBV27 and TRBJ2-5; the D call may be TRBD1 or TRBD2 (6 bases each). The TCR was taken from a human donor in good health. The CDR3 loop is CASTRGGTQYF. CDR3 sequence (DNA): TGTGCCAGTACCAGGGGAGGGACCCAGTACTTC.